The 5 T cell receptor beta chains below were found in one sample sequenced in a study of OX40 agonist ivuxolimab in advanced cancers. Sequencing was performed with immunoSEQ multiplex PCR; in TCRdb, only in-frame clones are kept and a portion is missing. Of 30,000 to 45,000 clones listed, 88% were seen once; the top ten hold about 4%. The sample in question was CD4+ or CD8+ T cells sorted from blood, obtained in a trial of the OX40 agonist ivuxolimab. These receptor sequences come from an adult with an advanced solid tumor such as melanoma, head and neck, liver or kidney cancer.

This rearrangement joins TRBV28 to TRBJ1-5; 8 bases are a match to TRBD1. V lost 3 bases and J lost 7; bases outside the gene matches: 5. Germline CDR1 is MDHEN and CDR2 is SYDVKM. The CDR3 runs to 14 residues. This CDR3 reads CASSLIRTGQPQHF. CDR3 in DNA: TGTGCCAGCAGTTTGATAAGGACAGGGCAGCCCCAGCATTTT.

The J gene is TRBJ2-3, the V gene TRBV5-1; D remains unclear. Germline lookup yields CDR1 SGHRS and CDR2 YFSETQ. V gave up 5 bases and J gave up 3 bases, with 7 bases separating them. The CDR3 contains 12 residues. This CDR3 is CASRSDTDTQYF. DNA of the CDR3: TGCGCCAGCAGAAGCGATACAGATACGCAGTATTTT. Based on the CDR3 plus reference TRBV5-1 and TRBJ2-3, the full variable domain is KAGVTQTPRYLIKTRGQQVTLSCSPISGHRSVSWYQQTPGQGLQFLFEYFSETQRNKGNFPGRFSGRQFSNSRSEMNVSTLELGDSALYLCASRSDTDTQYFGPGTRLTVL.

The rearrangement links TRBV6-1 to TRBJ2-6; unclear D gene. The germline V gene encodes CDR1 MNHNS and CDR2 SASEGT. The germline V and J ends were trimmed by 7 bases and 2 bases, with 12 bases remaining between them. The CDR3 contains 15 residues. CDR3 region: CASTSYWAGANVLTF. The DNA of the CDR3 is TGTGCCAGCACCAGCTATTGGGCTGGGGCCAACGTCCTGACTTTC.

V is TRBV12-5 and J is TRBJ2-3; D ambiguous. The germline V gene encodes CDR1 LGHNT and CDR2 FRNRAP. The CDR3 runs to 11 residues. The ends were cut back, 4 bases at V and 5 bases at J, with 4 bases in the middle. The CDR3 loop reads CASGYGDTQYF. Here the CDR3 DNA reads TGTGCTAGTGGTTATGGAGATACGCAGTATTTT.

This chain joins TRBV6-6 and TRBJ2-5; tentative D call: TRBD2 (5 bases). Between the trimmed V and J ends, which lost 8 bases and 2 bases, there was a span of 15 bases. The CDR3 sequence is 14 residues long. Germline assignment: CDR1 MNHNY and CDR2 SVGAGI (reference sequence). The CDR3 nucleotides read TGTGCCAGCCTACGGGAAAATTGGCAAGAGACCCAGTACTTC. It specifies CASLRENWQETQYF.